The entry that follows covers one T cell receptor (beta chain) sequence. Its antigen remains unknown. PCR involved 60 Vbeta and 13 Jbeta primers. Here immunoSEQ multiplex PCR was the method, and the copy in TCRdb shows in-frame clones only, minus some. The sample contains approximately 160,000 clones, 75% to 85% of which appear only once. The entry originates in a study of cytomegalovirus exposure and HLA in healthy donors. Study-level results: Follow-up analysis found HLA locus-dependent TCR association rates, highest for DRB1 and lowest for HLA-C.

The CDR3 contains 13 residues. Germline V gene lookup returns CDR1 SNHLY and CDR2 FYNNEI. V was pared by 7 bases and J by 4 bases, with 8 bases between. The chain employs TRBV2 and TRBJ1-6; no clear D gene. The specimen was PBMCs. This clonotype was obtained from a male donor in good health and CMV-seropositive. This chain's CDR3 is CASIGRYNSPLHF. DNA for the CDR3: TGTGCCAGCATCGGTCGGTATAATTCACCCCTCCACTTT. The variable domain in full, completed from reference TRBV2 and TRBJ1-6, reads EPEVTQTPSHQVTQMGQEVILRCVPISNHLYFYWYRQILGQKVEFLVSFYNNEISEKSEIFDDQFSVERPDGSNFTLKIRSTKLEDSAMYFCASIGRYNSPLHFGNGTRLTVT.